Presented here are 27 T cell receptor beta chains from one specimen sequenced in a study of T cell responses to AZD1222 COVID-19 vaccine. Some clones are missing from TCRdb's copy, which holds only in-frame ones; the method was immunoSEQ multiplex PCR. The sample lists 130,000 or so clones, 90% occurring once. This sample comprised peripheral blood, obtained on day 0 of AZD1222 vaccination. The receptors shown here come from an adult in good health.

The chain joins TRBV5-1 to TRBJ1-1; D is unclear. Germline CDR1 and CDR2: SGHRS and YFSETQ. The CDR3 has 15 amino acids. The V end was cut by 0 bases, the J end by 0 bases, with 9 bases between. The CDR3, as DNA: TGCGCCAGCAGCTTGGATCGGTCATTGAACACTGAAGCTTTCTTT. Protein product: CASSLDRSLNTEAFF.

The V call is TRBV28, the J call TRBJ1-6; D unclear. The germline CDR1 and CDR2 sequences are MDHEN and SYDVKM. Trimming left V 6 bases short and J 0 bases short, with 9 bases between. The CDR3 is made up of 15 amino acids. The CDR3 nucleotides read TGTGCCAGCAGACCCGACCTCTCCTATAATTCACCCCTCCACTTT. Encoded protein: CASRPDLSYNSPLHF.

V is TRBV10-2 and J is TRBJ2-1; D perhaps matches TRBD1 (5 bases). CDR1 and CDR2 from the germline V gene are WSHSY and SAAADI. V was shortened by 2 bases and J by 1 base, with 6 bases between the two germline ends. The CDR3 loop spans 14 amino acids. DNA of the CDR3: TGCGCCAGCAGTGAGCAGGGTTCCTACAATGAGCAGTTCTTC. Translated, it gives CASSEQGSYNEQFF.

The genes are TRBV3-1 (or the pseudogene TRBV3-2) and TRBJ2-4, with D hard to call. V was clipped by 0 bases and J by 4 bases, with 7 bases between them. Germline CDR1 and CDR2: LGHDT and YNNKEL (reference sequence). This CDR3 comprises 14 residues. The CDR3 loop is CASSQDSSKNIQYF. The CDR3 DNA is TGTGCCAGCAGCCAAGATAGCAGTAAAAACATTCAGTACTTC.

The V call is TRBV5-1, the J call TRBJ2-7; tentatively, D is TRBD2 (5 bases). CDR3 length: 14 residues. The V end was cut by 0 bases, the J end by 7 bases, with 14 bases between. Germline assignment: CDR1 SGHRS and CDR2 YFSETQ. CDR3 coding DNA: TGCGCCAGCAGCTTGGAGGTGCGGGTCGGGGAGCAGTACTTC. Encoded protein: CASSLEVRVGEQYF.

The chain joins TRBV7-8 to TRBJ2-7, with D hard to call. The CDR3 has 13 residues. CDR1 is SGHVS and CDR2 is FQNEAQ in the germline V gene. Trimming shortened V by 1 base and J by 4 bases, and 8 bases separated the two germline ends. Here the CDR3 reads CASSLGTRYEQYF. CDR3 DNA sequence: TGTGCCAGCAGCTTAGGAACCCGGTACGAGCAGTACTTC.

J is TRBJ2-7 and V is TRBV9, with 7 bases aligning to TRBD1. The J segment lost 1 base and the V segment lost 0 bases, leaving 7 bases of the junction unmatched. CDR1 SGDLS and CDR2 YYNGEE come from the germline V gene. The CDR3 sequence is 16 residues long. The chain's CDR3 is CASSVAAGGNSYEQYF. Written as DNA, the CDR3 is TGTGCCAGCAGCGTAGCGGCAGGGGGTAATTCCTACGAGCAGTACTTC.

The genes are TRBV7-2 and TRBJ1-6; D unresolved. This CDR3 comprises 13 residues. Germline loops: CDR1 SGHTA, CDR2 FQGNSA. V lost 4 bases and J 9 bases, leaving 10 bases between the germline ends. CDR3 DNA: TGTGCCAGCAGCTCCCAAGGAAGTTCACCCCTCCACTTT. It specifies CASSSQGSSPLHF.

This clone has only one observation. The chain combines TRBV5-6 with TRBJ1-6, with D possibly being TRBD1 (5 bases). This CDR3 is 16 amino acids long. Germline V lookup: CDR1 SGHDT, CDR2 YYEEEE. The ends were cut back, 0 bases at V and 0 bases at J, with 7 bases in the middle. The DNA of the CDR3 is TGTGCCAGCAGCTTGGCCGGACACTCCTATAATTCACCCCTCCACTTT. Protein: CASSLAGHSYNSPLHF.

The count of this clone is one. The rearrangement joins TRBV5-4 to TRBJ1-1, with a possible D match to TRBD1 (5 bases). The CDR3 is 18 residues long. Trimming took off 1 base at V and 0 bases at J, with 19 bases between the two ends. Germline lookup yields CDR1 SGHNT and CDR2 YYREEE (reference sequence). CDR3: CASSLSSSAGDLNTEAFF. The CDR3 DNA is TGTGCCAGCAGCTTGAGTTCATCGGCCGGGGACCTGAACACTGAAGCTTTCTTT. Supplemented by reference TRBV5-4 and TRBJ1-1, the full variable domain reads ETGVTQSPTHLIKTRGQQVTLRCSSQSGHNTVSWYQQALGQGPQFIFQYYREEENGRGNFPPRFSGLQFPNYSSELNVNALELDDSALYLCASSLSSSAGDLNTEAFFGQGTRLTVV.

V gene TRBV19 combines with J gene TRBJ2-3; 7 bases agree with TRBD2. Germline trimming cut 5 bases from V and 6 bases from J; bases unmatched to any gene: 11. This CDR3 spans 15 amino acids. CDR1 is LNHDA and CDR2 is SQIVND in the germline V gene (reference sequence). The CDR3 is CASSPRGGPADTQYF. DNA of the CDR3: TGTGCCAGTAGTCCGCGGGGAGGGCCTGCCGATACGCAGTATTTT.

Only one count was recorded for this clone. This chain links TRBV2 with TRBJ1-2; D unclear. CDR1 and CDR2 (germline): SNHLY, FYNNEI. The ends were cut back, 5 bases at V and 4 bases at J, with 11 bases in the middle. The CDR3 is made up of 13 amino acids. The CDR3 loop reads CASSPGPRYGYTF. For the CDR3, the DNA is TGTGCCAGCAGTCCAGGACCCCGCTATGGCTACACCTTC.

The chain has TRBV15 and TRBJ2-1; D uncertain. Germline V gives CDR1 LNHNV, CDR2 YYDKDF (reference sequence). V lost 0 bases to trimming and J lost 4 bases, with 4 bases between them. The CDR3 is made up of 13 amino acids. CDR3 bases: TGTGCCACCAGCAGAGAGAATTACAATGAGCAGTTCTTC. It encodes CATSRENYNEQFF.

The chain uses TRBV15 and TRBJ1-4; TRBD1 agrees at 10 bases. Germline CDR1 is LNHNV and CDR2 is YYDKDF (reference sequence). CDR3 length equals 15 residues. The J segment lost 4 bases and the V segment lost 10 bases, leaving 9 bases of the junction unmatched. The CDR3 loop reads CAIRNRDRGNEKLFF. The CDR3 DNA sequence: TGTGCCATCCGAAACCGGGACAGGGGTAATGAAAAACTGTTTTTT.

This clone was seen only once. Other DNA sequences in the sample encode the same CDR3. V is TRBV28 and J is TRBJ1-2; tentatively, D is TRBD1 (5 bases). V lost 4 bases and J 0 bases, leaving 9 bases between the germline ends. CDR1 is MDHEN and CDR2 is SYDVKM in the germline V gene. The length of the CDR3 is 14 residues. The CDR3 sequence is CASSSGTANYGYTF. The DNA of the CDR3 is TGTGCCAGCAGTTCGGGGACGGCTAACTATGGCTACACCTTC.

J is TRBJ1-4 and V is TRBV28; perhaps TRBD1 as D (5 bases). Germline V CDR1 and CDR2: MDHEN, SYDVKM. V dropped 6 bases and J dropped 6 bases, with 14 bases sitting between them. This CDR3 has 14 amino acids. In nucleotides, the CDR3 is TGTGCCAGCAGCTTGTCCGGGACTGATGAAAAACTGTTTTTT. Translated: CASSLSGTDEKLFF.

By share of the sample, this clone is medium-sized. The V gene is TRBV19, the J gene TRBJ1-6, with TRBD1 matching 7 bases. Germline V gene lookup returns CDR1 LNHDA and CDR2 SQIVND (reference sequence). The CDR3 contains 16 residues. The V and J ends lost 5 bases and 8 bases, in that order; junction bases with no gene match: 12. The CDR3 sequence is CASSPRNRGSDSPLHF. The CDR3 nucleotides are TGTGCCAGTAGTCCGAGGAACAGGGGAAGTGATTCACCCCTCCACTTT.

The chain employs TRBV24-1 and TRBJ1-3; D gene uncertain. Germline V gives CDR1 KGHDR, CDR2 SFDVKD. V gave up 1 base and J gave up 1 base, with 10 bases separating them. The CDR3 sequence is 16 residues long. CDR3 protein: CATSDFQVTSGNTIYF. In nucleotides, the CDR3 is TGTGCCACCAGTGATTTTCAGGTTACATCTGGAAACACCATATATTTT.

V and J are TRBV28 and TRBJ1-4; D is uncertain. This CDR3 has 11 amino acids. Looked up from germline, CDR1 is MDHEN and CDR2 is SYDVKM. Trimming removed 6 bases at V and 5 bases at J, with 4 bases between. Here the CDR3 DNA reads TGTGCCAGCAGATTGAATGAAAAACTGTTTTTT. Its translation is CASRLNEKLFF.

The genes are TRBV7-3 and TRBJ2-7, with D possibly called TRBD1 or TRBD2 (7 bases each). The CDR3 sequence is 15 residues long. From germline, CDR1 is SGHTA and CDR2 FQGTGA. The ends were cut back, 0 bases at V and 5 bases at J, with 14 bases in the middle. The CDR3 nucleotides are TGTGCCAGCAGCTTAACTGTGGGAGGGGGCCACGAGCAGTACTTC. Residues: CASSLTVGGGHEQYF.

The chain employs TRBV19 and TRBJ1-3; no definite D call. The CDR3 spans 14 residues. V gave up 1 base and J gave up 2 bases, with 6 bases separating them. The V gene's germline CDR1 is LNHDA and CDR2 SQIVND (reference sequence). The CDR3 sequence: CASSIGQTGNTIYF. Here the CDR3 DNA reads TGTGCCAGTAGTATAGGGCAGACTGGAAACACCATATATTTT.

V usage is TRBV19 and J usage is TRBJ2-3, with 11 bases identical to TRBD2. Germline V gene lookup returns CDR1 LNHDA and CDR2 SQIVND (reference sequence). Losses at the gene ends were 6 bases for V and 2 bases for J; bases not matched to a gene: 10. The CDR3 totals 17 residues. The CDR3 spells CASRSTPGLAATDTQYF. CDR3 DNA sequence: TGTGCCAGTAGATCTACCCCGGGACTAGCGGCCACAGATACGCAGTATTTT. Full variable domain (remainder filled in from reference TRBV19 and TRBJ2-3): DGGITQSPKYLFRKEGQNVTLSCEQNLNHDAMYWYRQDPGQGLRLIYYSQIVNDFQKGDIAEGYSVSREKKESFPLTVTSAQKNPTAFYLCASRSTPGLAATDTQYFGPGTRLTVL.

The chain recombines TRBV29-1 with TRBJ2-3; D not resolved. Germline V gene lookup returns CDR1 SQVTM and CDR2 ANQGSEA. There are 13 residues in the CDR3. V lost 2 bases and J 6 bases, leaving 12 bases between the germline ends. The CDR3: CSVEYGDNDTQYF. Written as DNA, the CDR3 is TGCAGCGTTGAATATGGTGACAACGATACGCAGTATTTT.

This chain links TRBV5-8 with TRBJ2-3, with 12 bases matching TRBD1. V trimming: 4 bases; J trimming: 3 bases; junction bases outside the gene matches: 3. The CDR3 length is 15 residues. The germline V gene has CDR1 SGHTS and CDR2 YDEGEE. The CDR3 DNA is TGTGCCAGCAGCGTGGGACAGGGGGCAACAGATACGCAGTATTTT. Protein sequence: CASSVGQGATDTQYF.

The J gene is TRBJ1-1, the V gene TRBV12-3 or TRBV12-4; 7 bases map to TRBD1. The CDR3 is 13 amino acids. Trimming removed 7 bases from V and 1 base from J; junction bases left unmatched: 3. The CDR3 region is CASKRQGNTEAFF. As DNA, the CDR3 is TGTGCCAGCAAGCGACAGGGGAACACTGAAGCTTTCTTT.

CDR3 amino acids: CASSRARTYQGSGNTIYF. The CDR3 bases are TGTGCCAGCAGCCGAGCGCGGACCTACCAGGGGTCTGGAAACACCATATATTTT. V and J are TRBV7-8 and TRBJ1-3, with D perhaps TRBD1 (6 bases). The germline CDR1 and CDR2 sequences are SGHVS and FQNEAQ. V dropped 5 bases and J dropped 1 base, with 21 bases sitting between them. The CDR3 has 18 amino acids.

This clone was counted between two and nine times. The chain recombines TRBV5-1 with TRBJ1-6; D is undetermined. Germline assignment: CDR1 SGHRS and CDR2 YFSETQ. There are 12 residues in the CDR3. The ends were cut back, 0 bases at V and 11 bases at J, with 6 bases in the middle. CDR3 sequence reads: CASSLEWAPLHF. The CDR3 DNA is TGCGCCAGCAGCTTGGAATGGGCACCCCTCCACTTT. The full variable domain, with the rest looked up from reference TRBV5-1 and TRBJ1-6, is KAGVTQTPRYLIKTRGQQVTLSCSPISGHRSVSWYQQTPGQGLQFLFEYFSETQRNKGNFPGRFSGRQFSNSRSEMNVSTLELGDSALYLCASSLEWAPLHFGNGTRLTVT.